A selection of T cell receptor beta chains follows, all from one sample in a study of blood T cell repertoires in COVID-19. Sequenced by immunoSEQ multiplex PCR; TCRdb stores in-frame clones only, minus some. The sample holds fewer than 200,000 clones, 84% seen once. The sample comprised peripheral blood. All receptors derive from a man aged 35-49 years who had recovered from COVID-19. CDR3s include the opening cysteine and the closing phenylalanine or tryptophan. The order of the fields is D gene, V gene, clone size, J gene, CDR3 DNA, CDR3 protein. The D gene is left open where the match is weak. Clone size appears in some rows only: once, few, many, or a class for an expanded clone.

-	TRBV10-3	-	TRBJ2-5	TGTGCCATCAGTGAGTCCAGGGGAGAGACCCAGTACTTC	CAISESRGETQYF
TRBD1	TRBV24-1	-	TRBJ1-1	TGTGCCACCAGTGGATCACAGGGGGCTTTGAACACTGAAGCTTTCTTT	CATSGSQGALNTEAFF
TRBD1	TRBV28	-	TRBJ2-1	TGTGCCAGCAGTCCGTACGGGACAGGGCAGTTCTTC	CASSPYGTGQFF
TRBD2	TRBV7-2	once	TRBJ2-1	TGTGCCAGCAGCTTAGAACCCCCGTGGACTAGCGGGAGACACAATGAGCAGTTCTTC	CASSLEPPWTSGRHNEQFF
TRBD1	TRBV10-3	-	TRBJ2-7	TGTGCCATCAAGGGGCAATCCGGGACAGGGACCTACGAGCAGTACTTC	CAIKGQSGTGTYEQYF
TRBD2	TRBV6-2/TRBV6-3	-	TRBJ2-3	TGTGCCAGCACCCCCCTAGCGGGGGGTTTCATGGATACGCAGTATTTT	CASTPLAGGFMDTQYF
-	TRBV28	-	TRBJ1-1	TGTGCCAGCTGGCCCGCAGGGATGAACACTGAAGCTTTCTTT	CASWPAGMNTEAFF
TRBD2	TRBV27	-	TRBJ2-1	TGTGCCAGCAGTCCCCTCCCTAGCGGGAGATCCAATGAGCAGTTCTTC	CASSPLPSGRSNEQFF
TRBD2	TRBV11-2	-	TRBJ2-7	TGTGCCAGCGAGCGACCGGGGGGGAACGAGCAGTACTTC	CASERPGGNEQYF
-	TRBV5-1	-	TRBJ2-7	TGCGCCAGCAGTGATGGGGCAGGGGTGTCCTACGAGCAGTACTTC	CASSDGAGVSYEQYF
-	TRBV5-6	-	TRBJ2-5	TGTGCCAGCAGCCAATATATCAGGTCCTCGGAGACCCAGTACTTC	CASSQYIRSSETQYF
-	TRBV19	-	TRBJ1-5	TGTGCCAGTAGTATAGTTGCGACAGGAGGTCAGCCCCAGCATTTT	CASSIVATGGQPQHF
-	TRBV7-9	-	TRBJ1-5	TGTGCCAGCAGCTCCCGGACAGACCACAATCAGCCCCAGCATTTT	CASSSRTDHNQPQHF
-	TRBV5-6	few	TRBJ2-5	TGTGCCAGCAGCTTCCGGGGGGCCGGAGAGACCCAGTACTTC	CASSFRGAGETQYF
TRBD1	TRBV6-2/TRBV6-3	-	TRBJ2-7	TGTGCCAGCAGTCGACAGGGACCCATCCACGAGCAGTACTTC	CASSRQGPIHEQYF
TRBD1	TRBV4-3	-	TRBJ1-6	TGCGCCAGCAGCCATCCCCAAGGGACAGGGGGGTCACCCCTCCACTTT	CASSHPQGTGGSPLHF
-	TRBV27	-	TRBJ2-7	TGTGCCAGCAGTTTAGGAGACGAGCAGTACTTC	CASSLGDEQYF
-	TRBV11-3	-	TRBJ2-3	TGTGCCAGCAGCAGAGGGCAGGGCACAGATACGCAGTATTTT	CASSRGQGTDTQYF
TRBD1	TRBV19	-	TRBJ1-1	TGTGCCAGTAGTCCACAGGGGCGCACTGAAGCTTTCTTT	CASSPQGRTEAFF
-	TRBV6-5	-	TRBJ1-4	TGTGCCAGCAGTAATCACGGGGAAAAACTGTTTTTT	CASSNHGEKLFF
-	TRBV9	-	TRBJ2-1	TGTGCCAGCAGCACCCCACCTAGGCTAGATGAGCAGTTCTTC	CASSTPPRLDEQFF
-	TRBV12-2	-	TRBJ2-5	TGTGCAAGTCGCTTCAGGGGAACCCAGTACTTC	CASRFRGTQYF
TRBD1	TRBV7-9	-	TRBJ2-7	TGTGCCAGCAGCCGAGGACAGGTACCCCCCGAGCAGTACTTC	CASSRGQVPPEQYF
-	TRBV5-1	-	TRBJ1-5	TGCGCCAGCAGCTTGGCGGGAACCCCCAATCAGCCCCAGCATTTT	CASSLAGTPNQPQHF
TRBD2	TRBV6-2/TRBV6-3	few	TRBJ2-5	TGTGCCAGCAGTACCGGGACTAGCGGGATGAGGGTGCAAGAGACCCAGTACTTC	CASSTGTSGMRVQETQYF
-	TRBV6-2/TRBV6-3	-	TRBJ2-5	TGTGCCAGCAGTTCAGACAAAAAAGAGACCCAGTACTTC	CASSSDKKETQYF
-	TRBV9	-	TRBJ2-5	TGTGCCAGCAGCGTCGACAGCCCGGAGACCCAGTACTTC	CASSVDSPETQYF
TRBD2	TRBV27	-	TRBJ2-7	TGTGCCAGCAGCCGGAGCGGGGGGCACTCCTACGAGCAGTACTTC	CASSRSGGHSYEQYF
TRBD2	TRBV9	-	TRBJ2-2	TGTGCCAGCAGCGTAGGGACGGGAGGGCGGACCGGGGAGCTGTTTTTT	CASSVGTGGRTGELFF
TRBD1	TRBV5-1	-	TRBJ2-1	TGCGCCAGCAGCCTTGGACAGGGATCAACCTACAATGAGCAGTTCTTC	CASSLGQGSTYNEQFF
TRBD2	TRBV3-1/TRBV3-2	-	TRBJ2-2	TGTGCCAGCAGCCGACTAGCGGGGGGCACCGGGGAGCTGTTTTTT	CASSRLAGGTGELFF
-	TRBV5-4	-	TRBJ2-7	TGTGCCAGCAGCCGTTCTGGGTTTAGCCTACAAGTCGAGCAGTACTTC	CASSRSGFSLQVEQYF
TRBD2	TRBV6-6	many	TRBJ2-5	TGTGCCAGCAGCCCGACTAGCTGGGAGACCCAGTACTTC	CASSPTSWETQYF
-	TRBV2	-	TRBJ1-2	TGTGCCAGCAGTGAAGATGGGATGGGACAAGGGCTTGGCTACACCTTC	CASSEDGMGQGLGYTF
-	TRBV25-1	few	TRBJ1-3	TGTGCCAGCAGTTTTGGAGACACCATATATTTT	CASSFGDTIYF
TRBD1	TRBV28	-	TRBJ1-3	TGTGCCAGCAGTGCCCCCGGGACAGGTGGAAACACCATATATTTT	CASSAPGTGGNTIYF
-	TRBV11-2	-	TRBJ1-2	TGTGCCAGCAGCCCCGCGCCGACTCCATATGGCTACACCTTC	CASSPAPTPYGYTF
TRBD2	TRBV19	-	TRBJ2-3	TGTGCCAGTAGTACGGGACTAGCGGGAGTTGATACGCAGTATTTT	CASSTGLAGVDTQYF
-	TRBV5-1	-	TRBJ2-5	TGCGCCAGCAGCCCGCGGTATAGTTACCAAGAGACCCAGTACTTC	CASSPRYSYQETQYF
TRBD2	TRBV5-1	-	TRBJ2-5	TGCGCCAGCGGGACTAGCAGGGAGACCCAGTACTTC	CASGTSRETQYF
TRBD2	TRBV7-3	-	TRBJ2-3	TGTGCCAGCAGCCGCACAGCGGGGGGGCAAGATACGCAGTATTTT	CASSRTAGGQDTQYF
TRBD1	TRBV19	-	TRBJ2-7	TGTGCCAGTAGTCTCGTACAGGGGGCCTCGGGCGAGCAGTACTTC	CASSLVQGASGEQYF